A single T cell receptor (beta chain) is shown here with its context. Which antigen it targets is not known. Base-call qualities are not available, and no considerably larger clone is one nucleotide away. The 40 or so donors, aged about 6 to 90 years, were systemically healthy Caucasian individuals from Russia. Ten milliliters of peripheral blood were drawn from each donor into EDTA-treated Vacutainer tubes. Ficoll-Paque density-gradient centrifugation was used to isolate PBMCs, with at least 6.5 million obtained per sample. Trizol reagent was used to extract total RNA from PBMCs, with at least 5 micrograms per sample. The percentages of naive CD45RAhigh/CD27high T cells were determined by flow cytometry on a PBMC aliquot from every donor. V is pared back by 1 base and J by 0 bases, with 14 bases lying between the germline termini. The germline V gene supplies CDR1 SGHRS and CDR2 YFSETQ. The CDR3 has 17 amino acids, counting the end cysteine and phenylalanine. Of all the DNA, just the CDR3 is kept, 51 bases in frame from base 1.

This sample is part of a study of blood T cells in healthy people across ages (dated by TCRdb to 2014 to 2015). Context from the whole study: In model experiments, roughly one uniquely barcoded TCR beta cDNA molecule per two T cells was captured by template switching. Using deep sequencing normalized with unique cDNA molecular identifiers, the study measured how TCR beta repertoire diversity changes with age. The study analyzed two additional independent replicas of 1 million unique cDNA reads from the same blood draw for two donors, one aged 18 to 30 and one aged 80 or older. To avoid experimental bias, donors of different ages were spread randomly across the sequencing lanes. The donors were divided into four age groups: young (average approximately 17 years), middle-aged (around 37), aged (approximately 64) and long-lived (roughly 86).

Receptors were amplified or captured by 5' RACE. This sample was sequenced with an Illumina HiSeq 2500. A second roughly 6 to 11 cycle PCR used a sample-barcoded 5' primer and a J-beta primer mix. A unique molecular identifier was introduced onto each TCR beta cDNA molecule by a template-switch 5' adaptor carrying 12 random nucleotides. Each sample yielded at least 3 million CDR3-containing paired-end reads. All of the RNA was converted into first-strand cDNA using the Mint cDNA synthesis kit, with a TRBC-specific oligonucleotide serving as the primer. Following uracil-DNA glycosylase treatment, all cDNA underwent a first 18-cycle PCR with the universal primers M1SS and BC2_uni_R. Under the source paper's analysis protocol: Each sample was normalized by randomly selecting 1 million high-quality reads, each carrying a distinct molecular identifier. Instead of being binned into consensus sequences, reads with shared molecular identifiers were discarded. CDR3 identification, clonotype clustering and error correction used MiTCR with a Q25 quality threshold and the strictest error-elimination algorithm. A nonparametric unseen species model with Euler transformation was used to estimate lower-bound total TCR beta diversity. Starting from the raw public reads, TCRdb applied fastp trimming at Q25, assembled clones with MiXCR and retained in-frame beta chains. Entries that share a CDR3 protein sequence are merged under the most common genes and DNA. The V and J calls and clone size are TCRdb's, not the authors'. This sample comprises some 670,000 distinct CDR3 sequences, over 40% of them detected only once. In total, the top ten clones hold approximately 13% of the sample.

Study-wide conclusions, independent of this receptor: Conclusive comparison of naive and antigen-experienced compartments was prevented by the profiling of bulk unsorted PBMCs. Because donor CMV infection status was unknown, age-related changes in expanded clonotypes were potentially confounded. Estimates of total diversity based on one million sequenced T cells were considered lower bounds and underestimates. Observed TCR beta diversity per million T cells fell roughly linearly with age, and a significant reduction was already apparent by age about 36. Compared with the aged group, the long-lived group had more naive CD4+ T cells, fewer expanded clones and increased TCR diversity, a pattern suggesting age selection. A strong correlation was found between observed TCR beta diversity and the percentage of naive T cells measured by flow cytometry.

The material sequenced was blood. The receptor chain draws on TRBV5-1 and TRBJ2-1; the D gene is possibly TRBD1 or TRBD2, each agreeing over 6 bases. This TCR was sampled from an elderly woman in good health. The DNA is as follows: TGCGCCAGCAGCTTGTTACCGGGGGCGATCTCCTACAATGAGCAGTTCTTC. This yields the protein CASSLLPGAISYNEQFF.